This entry lists 24 T cell receptor beta chains sequenced from one sample in a study of T-cell memory formation after mild COVID-19. Each CDR3 protein is one row after TCRdb ran MiXCR on the 5' RACE reads. The sample consists of about 340,000 distinct CDR3 sequences, around an eighth of them appearing once. Sequenced material: PBMCs or a T cell subset sorted from them (not recorded which). These receptors were obtained from a man aged 18 to 35 who had mild COVID-19 (a few samples of this study predate the infection). Cell type and time point are not known.

The chain uses TRBV24-1 and TRBJ2-1; 9 positions match TRBD2. The trim removed 6 bases at V and 5 bases at J, leaving 4 bases unmatched. The CDR3 totals 14 residues. Germline CDR1 is KGHDR and CDR2 is SFDVKD. CDR3 coding DNA: TGTGCCACCAGTTCAGCGGGGGGCAACAATGAGCAGTTCTTC. Translating gives CATSSAGGNNEQFF.

This clonotype was counted ten times or more. V is TRBV5-1 and J is TRBJ2-3; weak D call: TRBD2 (6 bases). Germline V gives CDR1 SGHRS, CDR2 YFSETQ. The V and J ends lost 5 bases and 6 bases respectively, with 16 bases between them. This CDR3 region has 14 residues. The CDR3 loop reads CASRSGTASDTQYF. In nucleotides, the CDR3 is TGCGCCAGCAGATCAGGGACTGCATCGGATACGCAGTATTTT.

A few counts support this clonotype. The chain uses TRBV7-9 and TRBJ2-3; D possibly corresponds to TRBD1 (5 bases). The CDR3 extends over 15 amino acids. Germline V gives CDR1 SEHNR, CDR2 FQNEAQ (reference sequence). Trimming pared 5 bases from V and 0 bases from J, leaving 12 bases between. CDR3 residues: CASSPSTASTDTQYF. CDR3 sequence (DNA): TGTGCCAGCAGCCCGTCGACAGCAAGCACAGATACGCAGTATTTT.

This clonotype occurred once. This sequence joins TRBV5-6 and TRBJ2-3; D perhaps matches TRBD2 (7 bases). The germline V gene has CDR1 SGHDT and CDR2 YYEEEE. V lost 2 bases and J lost 5, with 18 bases in between. The CDR3 has 16 residues. DNA for the CDR3: TGTGCCAGCAGCTTTTGGGGGGGCCAGAGTCTAGATACGCAGTATTTT. Its translation is CASSFWGGQSLDTQYF.

The chain couples TRBV23-1 to TRBJ2-3; no reliable D call. TRBV23-1 carries the ORF label, with uncertain function. CDR3 length equals 15 residues. Trimming left V 0 bases short and J 3 bases short, with 10 bases between. The CDR3 bases are TGCGCCAGCAGTCAATCCGACCGTCGTACAGATACGCAGTATTTT. This translates into CASSQSDRRTDTQYF.

Only a few counts were recorded for this clonotype. The genes are TRBV5-6 and TRBJ1-5; a weak D match, TRBD1 (5 bases). This CDR3 has 17 residues. CDR1 SGHDT and CDR2 YYEEEE come from the germline V gene. Trimming took 0 bases from V and 5 from J, leaving 18 bases between them. CDR3 residues: CASSLGGGARFDQPQHF. DNA of the CDR3: TGTGCCAGCAGCTTGGGGGGCGGGGCGCGTTTCGATCAGCCCCAGCATTTT.

In its sample, this clonotype was seen many times. V and J are TRBV7-2 and TRBJ1-1; D ambiguous. V was clipped by 4 bases and J by 4 bases, with 13 bases between them. CDR3 length: 14 amino acids. Germline loops: CDR1 SGHTA, CDR2 FQGNSA. The CDR3 sequence: CASSSLGRSTEAFF. In DNA, the CDR3 is TGTGCCAGCAGCTCCCTTGGGAGGTCCACTGAAGCTTTCTTT.

The chain couples TRBV30 to TRBJ1-2, with a possible D match to TRBD1 (5 bases). The germline V gene has CDR1 GTSNPN and CDR2 SVGIG (reference sequence). V lost 5 bases and J lost 5, with 15 bases in between. There are 13 residues in the CDR3. CDR3 amino acids: CAWEHQGVYGYTF. CDR3 nucleotide sequence: TGTGCCTGGGAGCACCAGGGCGTTTATGGCTACACCTTC.

This rearrangement joins TRBV2 to TRBJ2-2, with D tentatively TRBD2 (6 bases). The germline V and J ends were trimmed by 5 bases and 7 bases, with 14 bases remaining between them. Per germline, CDR1 SNHLY and CDR2 FYNNEI. The CDR3 has 14 residues. The CDR3: CASSPTSVVGELFF. The CDR3 DNA sequence: TGTGCCAGCAGTCCGACTAGTGTCGTCGGGGAGCTGTTTTTT.

The V call is TRBV27, the J call TRBJ2-1; 9 nucleotides line up with TRBD2. V gave up 8 bases and J gave up 15 bases; unmatched junction bases: 20. Germline V gene data show CDR1 as MNHEY and CDR2 as SMNVEV (reference sequence). This CDR3 has 15 amino acids. DNA for the CDR3: TGTGCCAGCTCCCTCGAGAGAAGGCTAGCGGGGCCTATGTTCTTC. It encodes CASSLERRLAGPMFF.

This clonotype was found many times. The genes are TRBV11-2 and TRBJ2-6, with D tentatively TRBD1 (5 bases). V was clipped by 4 bases and J by 4 bases, with 11 bases between them. There are 15 residues in the CDR3. Per the germline V gene, CDR1 is SGHAT and CDR2 is FQNNGV. The CDR3 region is CASSSQGSGANVLTF. Here the CDR3 DNA reads TGTGCCAGCAGCTCCCAGGGTAGCGGGGCCAACGTCCTGACTTTC.

In its sample, this clonotype was seen a few times. The rearrangement joins TRBV6-1 to TRBJ2-1; 7 bases align to TRBD1. The CDR3 contains 15 residues. Looked up from germline, CDR1 is MNHNS and CDR2 is SASEGT. V dropped 1 base and J dropped 3; count of bases not matched to a gene: 3. CDR3 DNA: TGTGCCAGCAGTGAAGAGTCAGGGGGCTACAATGAGCAGTTCTTC. It encodes CASSEESGGYNEQFF.

CDR3 sequence: CASSSNRGETQYF. The CDR3 coding sequence is TGTGCCAGCAGCTCGAACAGGGGAGAGACCCAGTACTTC. J is TRBJ2-5 and V is TRBV7-2; TRBD1 aligns across 7 bases. Looked up from germline, CDR1 is SGHTA and CDR2 is FQGNSA. The CDR3 loop spans 13 amino acids. The V segment lost 4 bases and the J segment 4 bases; nucleotides outside the gene matches: 3.

The gene calls are TRBV14 and TRBJ1-5; D gene unclear. CDR1 and CDR2 from the germline V gene are SGHDN and FVKESK. This CDR3 comprises 13 residues. V lost 3 bases, J lost 3 bases, and 6 bases lay in between. DNA for the CDR3: TGTGCCAGCAGCCATAACATCAATCAGCCCCAGCATTTT. Protein: CASSHNINQPQHF. The whole variable domain, filled in from reference TRBV14 and TRBJ1-5, reads EAGVTQFPSHSVIEKGQTVTLRCDPISGHDNLYWYRRVMGKEIKFLLHFVKESKQDESGMPNNRFLAERTGGTYSTLKVQPAELEDSGVYFCASSHNINQPQHFGDGTRLSIL.

This clonotype has a handful of counts. CDR3 bases: TGCGCCAGCAGCCCGCTGCAAGGGGCGAACACTGAAGCTTTCTTT. Translation gives CASSPLQGANTEAFF. This chain connects TRBV5-1 to TRBJ1-1, with D perhaps matching TRBD1 (5 bases). V was trimmed by 4 bases and J by 1 base, leaving 14 bases between them. The CDR3 spans 15 residues. The V gene's germline CDR1 is SGHRS and CDR2 YFSETQ.

The chain carries TRBV19 and TRBJ2-1; D gene unclear. Trimming cost V 7 bases and J 0 bases, with 13 bases left between them. The CDR3 consists of 15 residues. Germline lookup yields CDR1 LNHDA and CDR2 SQIVND (reference sequence). Here the CDR3 reads CASIPGASSYNEQFF. CDR3 DNA sequence: TGTGCCAGTATCCCCGGAGCTAGCTCCTACAATGAGCAGTTCTTC.

This clonotype was counted a few times. The J gene is TRBJ2-7, the V gene TRBV6-4; TRBD2 aligns across 13 bases. This CDR3 has 15 amino acids. Germline assignment: CDR1 MRHNA and CDR2 SNTAGT. With V trimmed by 6 bases and J by 3 bases, 5 bases remained unmatched. The CDR3 DNA reads TGTGCCAGCAGCGAAAGGACTAGCGGGGGCTACGAGCAGTACGTC. Protein product: CASSERTSGGYEQYV.

The chain links TRBV4-1 to TRBJ1-2, with a tentative D call TRBD1 (5 bases). CDR3 length equals 13 residues. V lost 2 bases, J lost 8 bases, and 12 bases lay in between. Germline-derived CDR1 and CDR2 are MGHRA and YSYEKL. The CDR3 reads CASSQKGSGGYTF. CDR3 in DNA: TGCGCCAGCAGCCAAAAGGGGTCCGGGGGCTACACCTTC.

This clonotype has more than one count but fewer than ten. The CDR3 loop reads CASSLWTGSSYNEQFF. CDR3 DNA: TGTGCCAGCAGTCTATGGACAGGTAGCTCCTACAATGAGCAGTTCTTC. The chain employs TRBV25-1 and TRBJ2-1; 7 positions match TRBD1. The CDR3 runs 16 residues. V dropped 5 bases and J dropped 0; count of bases not matched to a gene: 7. The V gene's germline CDR1 is MGHDK and CDR2 SYGVNS.

CDR3 bases: TGTGCCAGCACAGGGACACGGAGCACCGGGGAGCTGTTTTTT. Translation gives CASTGTRSTGELFF. The V and J genes are TRBV6-1 and TRBJ2-2; a weak D match, TRBD1 (6 bases). Trimming took 7 bases from V and 4 from J, leaving 13 bases between them. CDR3 length: 14 amino acids. Germline assignment: CDR1 MNHNS and CDR2 SASEGT.

The chain has TRBV11-2 and TRBJ1-2; D not resolved. Germline lookup yields CDR1 SGHAT and CDR2 FQNNGV. The CDR3 sequence is 14 residues long. V was clipped by 2 bases and J by 3 bases, with 10 bases between them. The CDR3 nucleotides read TGTGCCAGCAGCTTAATTAGAAGGGACTATGGCTACACCTTC. Translated, it gives CASSLIRRDYGYTF.

The CDR3 here is CASSQDGRDRTGAFF. As DNA, the CDR3 is TGCGCCAGCAGCCAAGATGGAAGGGATCGAACCGGAGCTTTCTTT. The V gene is TRBV4-3, the J gene TRBJ1-1; D remains ambiguous. The CDR3 runs 15 residues. Germline V gene data show CDR1 as LGHNA and CDR2 as YSLEER. Trimming removed 0 bases at V and 10 bases at J, with 18 bases between.

This sequence joins TRBV7-2 and TRBJ1-1; D gene unclear. The CDR3 contains 15 residues. Germline lookup yields CDR1 SGHTA and CDR2 FQGNSA. Trimming took off 5 bases at V and 4 bases at J, with 17 bases between the two ends. The CDR3 reads CASSASIGVSTEAFF. The CDR3 nucleotides read TGTGCCAGCAGCGCCAGCATCGGGGTGAGCACTGAAGCTTTCTTT.

The table lists this clonotype with many counts. J is TRBJ2-5 and V is TRBV7-9, with TRBD2 identical over 7 bases. Trimming removed 1 base from V and 2 bases from J; junction bases left unmatched: 4. CDR3 length: 15 amino acids. Germline V gene sequence: CDR1 SEHNR, CDR2 FQNEAQ (reference sequence). Written as DNA, the CDR3 is TGTGCCAGCAGCTTAGTGATGGGGGGGCAAGAGACCCAGTACTTC. It translates to CASSLVMGGQETQYF.